This T cell receptor beta chain was sequenced in a study of control samples from healthy donors and cancer patients. Here immunoSEQ multiplex PCR was the method, and the copy in TCRdb shows in-frame clones only, minus some. Among roughly 100,000 clones listed, 83% were seen once. The CDR3 is made up of 13 amino acids. CDR1 and CDR2 from the germline V gene are SEHNR and FQNEAQ (reference sequence). Trimming took 5 bases from V and 3 from J, leaving 8 bases between them. The receptor's source is a woman between 45 and 60 years old in good health. Material: blood. This chain connects TRBV7-9 to TRBJ1-5, with D hard to call. The CDR3 loop is CASSIGINQPQHF. The CDR3 region has the DNA TGTGCCAGCAGCATTGGAATCAATCAGCCCCAGCATTTT.